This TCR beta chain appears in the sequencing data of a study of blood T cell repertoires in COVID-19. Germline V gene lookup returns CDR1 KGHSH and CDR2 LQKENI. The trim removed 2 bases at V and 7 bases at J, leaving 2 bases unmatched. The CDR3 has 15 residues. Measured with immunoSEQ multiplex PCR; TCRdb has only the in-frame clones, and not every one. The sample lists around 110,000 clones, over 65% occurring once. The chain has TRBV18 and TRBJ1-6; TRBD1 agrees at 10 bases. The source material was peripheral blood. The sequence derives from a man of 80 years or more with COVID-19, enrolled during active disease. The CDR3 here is CASSPGTGVNSPLHF. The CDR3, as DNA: TGTGCCAGCTCACCAGGGACAGGGGTCAATTCACCCCTCCACTTT.